Each of the 13 T cell receptor beta chains below was sequenced from the same sample in a study of OX40 agonist ivuxolimab in advanced cancers. The repertoire was sequenced with immunoSEQ multiplex PCR; TCRdb's copy has only in-frame clones and lacks some. Altogether over 25,000 clones are present, 85% being singletons, with the ten largest covering around 50%. The source was CD4+ or CD8+ T cells sorted from blood, collected in a trial of the OX40 agonist ivuxolimab. Every receptor here comes from an adult with an advanced solid tumor such as melanoma, head and neck, liver or kidney cancer.

This clone is labeled medium-sized. The chain uses TRBV28 and TRBJ1-3; 8 bases agree with TRBD1. This CDR3 has 14 amino acids. CDR1 MDHEN and CDR2 SYDVKM come from the germline V gene. Unmatched junction bases numbered 4, after V lost 1 base and J lost 8 bases. The CDR3 here is CASSLYQGAHTIYF. As DNA, the CDR3 is TGTGCCAGCAGTTTATATCAGGGGGCGCACACCATATATTTT.

This chain joins TRBV13 and TRBJ2-1; 8 bases align to TRBD2. CDR1 is PRHDT and CDR2 is FYEKMQ in the germline V gene (reference sequence). The J segment lost 9 bases and the V segment lost 4 bases, leaving 11 bases of the junction unmatched. This CDR3 is 15 amino acids long. The CDR3 here is CASSWLAGGLAEQFF. CDR3 nucleotide sequence: TGTGCCAGCAGCTGGCTAGCGGGCGGATTGGCTGAGCAGTTCTTC.

This chain uses TRBV9 with TRBJ1-2; 7 nucleotides align to TRBD1. This CDR3 spans 14 amino acids. The J segment lost 6 bases and the V segment lost 3 bases, leaving 8 bases of the junction unmatched. The germline gives CDR1 SGDLS, CDR2 YYNGEE. The CDR3 loop reads CASSAFQGGDGYTF. The CDR3 DNA is TGTGCCAGCAGCGCATTTCAGGGGGGAGATGGCTACACCTTC.

The chain joins TRBV27 to TRBJ2-7; D might be TRBD1 (6 bases). The germline V gene encodes CDR1 MNHEY and CDR2 SMNVEV (reference sequence). There are 12 residues in the CDR3. V dropped 5 bases and J dropped 9 bases, with 14 bases sitting between them. The CDR3 coding sequence is TGTGCCAGCAGTCCTCTCGGGACATTGCAGTACTTC. Translating gives CASSPLGTLQYF.

The V call is TRBV30, the J call TRBJ2-2, with TRBD2 identical over 11 bases. This CDR3 region has 16 residues. V dropped 2 bases and J dropped 1; count of bases not matched to a gene: 3. Germline CDR1 reads GTSNPN; CDR2 reads SVGIG (reference sequence). The CDR3, as DNA: TGTGCCTGGAGTAGCCTAGCGGGGGGGAACACCGGGGAGCTGTTTTTT. Its protein product is CAWSSLAGGNTGELFF.

The J gene is TRBJ2-7, the V gene TRBV7-3; TRBD2 matches at 13 bases. V dropped 5 bases and J dropped 4; count of bases not matched to a gene: 5. Germline CDR1 reads SGHTA; CDR2 reads FQGTGA. The CDR3 has 15 amino acids. CDR3 coding DNA: TGTGCCAGCAGCCCCGAGACTAGCGGGGGGTACGAGCAGTACTTC. Translation gives CASSPETSGGYEQYF.

The genes are TRBV16 and TRBJ1-2; D is undetermined. The V gene lost 1 base and the J gene lost 4 bases, with 13 bases spanning the gap. The CDR3 runs 15 residues. The germline V gene has CDR1 KGHSY and CDR2 FQNENV. CDR3 amino acids: CASSQYGRPTYGYTF. In DNA, the CDR3 is TGTGCCAGCAGCCAATACGGCAGGCCTACCTATGGCTACACCTTC.

The chain employs TRBV4-2 and TRBJ2-5; D possibly corresponds to TRBD2 (5 bases). Trimming left V 5 bases short and J 4 bases short, with 20 bases between. The germline V gene has CDR1 LGHNA and CDR2 YNFKEQ. The length of the CDR3 is 16 residues. CDR3 sequence reads: CASSLVIGLAGETQYF. In nucleotides, the CDR3 is TGTGCCAGCAGCTTGGTTATTGGGCTAGCTGGAGAGACCCAGTACTTC.

This clone was seen more than once but under ten times. This chain uses TRBV15 with TRBJ1-5; D may be TRBD1 (5 bases). The CDR3 contains 15 residues. Germline V gene sequence: CDR1 LNHNV, CDR2 YYDKDF (reference sequence). V was clipped by 5 bases and J by 6 bases, with 17 bases between them. CDR3 loop: CATSRGVGRGQPQHF. CDR3 DNA sequence: TGTGCCACCAGCCGAGGAGTGGGGCGCGGTCAGCCCCAGCATTTT.

The V gene is TRBV2, the J gene TRBJ2-7; a possible D gene is TRBD1 (5 bases). Germline loops: CDR1 SNHLY, CDR2 FYNNEI. The CDR3 sequence is 15 residues long. V was pared by 4 bases and J by 0 bases, with 13 bases between. In DNA, the CDR3 is TGTGCCAGCAGTGCCCGACAGAAAAGCTCCTACGAGCAGTACTTC. Translating gives CASSARQKSSYEQYF.

V is TRBV28 and J is TRBJ1-2, with D perhaps TRBD1 (5 bases). The CDR3 has 14 amino acids. From germline, CDR1 is MDHEN and CDR2 SYDVKM. With 6 bases removed from V and 4 bases from J, the gap between germline ends came to 15 bases. CDR3: CASSPRQRSYGYTF. The CDR3 DNA is TGTGCCAGCAGCCCGAGACAGAGAAGCTATGGCTACACCTTC.

This clone turned up a few times. The chain couples TRBV7-2 to TRBJ2-3, with a weak D call TRBD1 (5 bases). V gave up 1 base and J gave up 7 bases, with 24 bases separating them. CDR3 length: 18 residues. Per the germline V gene, CDR1 is SGHTA and CDR2 is FQGNSA. CDR3 region: CASSLVLGRPTPPNTQYF. The DNA of the CDR3 is TGTGCCAGCAGCTTAGTGTTGGGGCGACCCACGCCGCCTAATACGCAGTATTTT.

The chain carries TRBV7-2 and TRBJ1-1; D is possibly TRBD1 (6 bases). The germline CDR1 and CDR2 sequences are SGHTA and FQGNSA. This CDR3 is 15 amino acids long. V lost 1 base to trimming and J lost 7 bases, with 16 bases between them. For the CDR3, the DNA is TGTGCCAGCAGCTTAGTTAGATCAGGGGCCCGTGAAGCTTTCTTT. Its protein is CASSLVRSGAREAFF.